The sequence of this TCR beta chain was determined in a study of regulatory T cells in long-lasting Graves disease. Time point: persistent/refractory GD, antithyroid drugs over 5 years with positive TRAb. Making the TCR library involved RNA that had been extracted from PBMCs. The CDR3 is made up of 15 amino acids. Germline values: CDR1 LNHDA, CDR2 SQIVND (reference sequence). V gave up 1 base and J gave up 0 bases, with 7 bases separating them. This clonotype came up many times. Combining iRepertoire HTBI primers with Arm-PCR of CDR3 regions, the authors built TCR beta libraries. Using its own MiXCR run on the multiplex PCR reads, TCRdb lists one record per CDR3 protein. The sample has a few hundred thousand distinct CDR3 sequences; 20% to 25% are singletons.

The chain recombines TRBV19 with TRBJ1-3; D ambiguous. Source: peripheral blood mononuclear cells (PBMCs), taken when the disease was refractory, from a patient treated with antithyroid drugs. The source is a female donor with Graves disease. The CDR3 loop is CASSIVGSSGNTIYF. The DNA of the CDR3 is TGTGCCAGTAGTATAGTTGGGTCCTCTGGAAACACCATATATTTT.